The sequence of this T cell receptor beta chain was determined in a study of control samples from healthy donors and cancer patients. Clones were sequenced by immunoSEQ multiplex PCR, and TCRdb holds only the in-frame ones, with some missing. This repertoire shows approximately 140,000 clones, 93% found once; its top ten account for roughly 5.7%. The sample taken for sequencing was blood. This TCR came from a young man in good health.

The CDR3 DNA reads TGTGCCAGCAGCCCCGGGGGGGGATTAGTGGCTGGAAACACCATATATTTT. Its translation is CASSPGGGLVAGNTIYF. This sequence joins TRBV3-1 (or the pseudogene TRBV3-2) and TRBJ1-3; D may be TRBD1 (5 bases). Between the trimmed V and J ends, which lost 4 bases and 2 bases, there was a span of 18 bases. CDR3 length: 17 amino acids. Germline V lookup: CDR1 LGHDT, CDR2 YNNKEL (reference sequence).